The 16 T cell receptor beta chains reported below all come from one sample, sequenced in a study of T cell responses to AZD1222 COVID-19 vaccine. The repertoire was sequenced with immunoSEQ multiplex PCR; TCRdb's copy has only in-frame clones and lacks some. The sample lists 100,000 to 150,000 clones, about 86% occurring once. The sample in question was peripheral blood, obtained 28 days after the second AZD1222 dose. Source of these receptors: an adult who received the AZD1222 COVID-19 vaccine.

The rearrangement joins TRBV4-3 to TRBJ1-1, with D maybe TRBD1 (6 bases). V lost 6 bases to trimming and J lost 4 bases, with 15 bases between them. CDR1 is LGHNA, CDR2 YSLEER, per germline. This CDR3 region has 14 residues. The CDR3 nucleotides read TGCGCCAGCAGTCAACAGGGAGAGGGCACTGAAGCTTTCTTT. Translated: CASSQQGEGTEAFF.

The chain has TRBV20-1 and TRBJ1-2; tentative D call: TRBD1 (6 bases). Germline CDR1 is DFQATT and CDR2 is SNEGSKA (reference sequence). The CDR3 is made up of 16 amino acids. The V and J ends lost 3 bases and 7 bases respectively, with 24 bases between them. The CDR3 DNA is TGCAGTGCTAGTTCAACTCCCGGGGGCCGGCGGGGTGGCTACACCTTC. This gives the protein CSASSTPGGRRGGYTF.

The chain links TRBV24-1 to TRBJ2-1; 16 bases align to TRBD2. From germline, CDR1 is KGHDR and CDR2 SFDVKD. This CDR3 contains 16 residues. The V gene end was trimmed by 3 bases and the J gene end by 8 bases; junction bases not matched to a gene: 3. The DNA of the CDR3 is TGTGCCACCAGTGATCCCGGGACTAGCGGGGGGGATGAGCAGTTCTTC. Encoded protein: CATSDPGTSGGDEQFF.

For the CDR3, the DNA is TGTGCCACCGGAACAGGGGGCTCCTACAATGAGCAGTTCTTC. Encoded protein: CATGTGGSYNEQFF. The J gene is TRBJ2-1, the V gene TRBV24-1; TRBD1 agrees at 8 bases. V gave up 9 bases and J gave up 0 bases; unmatched junction bases: 3. In germline, CDR1 is KGHDR, CDR2 SFDVKD. The CDR3 is 14 amino acids.

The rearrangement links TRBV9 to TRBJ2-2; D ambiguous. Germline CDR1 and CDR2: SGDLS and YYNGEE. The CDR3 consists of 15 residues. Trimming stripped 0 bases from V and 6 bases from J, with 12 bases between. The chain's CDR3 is CASSVEWGLPGELFF. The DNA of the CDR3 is TGTGCCAGCAGCGTAGAATGGGGATTGCCCGGGGAGCTGTTTTTT.

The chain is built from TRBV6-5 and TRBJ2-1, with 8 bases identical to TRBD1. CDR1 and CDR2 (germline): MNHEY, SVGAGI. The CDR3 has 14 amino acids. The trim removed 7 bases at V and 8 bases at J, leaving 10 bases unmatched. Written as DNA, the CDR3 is TGTGCCAGCACTGTTCAGGGGGCGTGGGATGAGCAGTTCTTC. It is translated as CASTVQGAWDEQFF.

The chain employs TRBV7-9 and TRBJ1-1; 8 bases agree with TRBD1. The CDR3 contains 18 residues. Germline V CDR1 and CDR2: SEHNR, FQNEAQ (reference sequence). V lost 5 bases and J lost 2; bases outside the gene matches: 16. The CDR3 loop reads CASSLSASTGGFNTEAFF. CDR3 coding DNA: TGTGCCAGCAGCCTCTCAGCCAGCACAGGGGGATTCAACACTGAAGCTTTCTTT. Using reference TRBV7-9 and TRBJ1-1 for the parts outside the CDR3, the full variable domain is DTGVSQNPRHKITKRGQNVTFRCDPISEHNRLYWYRQTLGQGPEFLTYFQNEAQLEKSRLLSDRFSAERPKGSFSTLEIQRTEQGDSAMYLCASSLSASTGGFNTEAFFGQGTRLTVV.

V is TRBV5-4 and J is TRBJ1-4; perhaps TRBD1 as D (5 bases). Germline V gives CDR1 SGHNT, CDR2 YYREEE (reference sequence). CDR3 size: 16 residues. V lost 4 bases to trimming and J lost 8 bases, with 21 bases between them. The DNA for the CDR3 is TGTGCCAGCAGCCGGTCCAGTGGGCAGGGAGCCGAAAAACTGTTTTTT. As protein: CASSRSSGQGAEKLFF.

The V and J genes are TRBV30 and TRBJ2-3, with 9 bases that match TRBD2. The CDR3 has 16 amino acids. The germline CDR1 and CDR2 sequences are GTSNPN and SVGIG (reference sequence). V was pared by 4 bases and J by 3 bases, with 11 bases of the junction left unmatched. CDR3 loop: CAWMRAGGSITDTQYF. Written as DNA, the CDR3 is TGTGCCTGGATGAGGGCGGGGGGGAGTATTACAGATACGCAGTATTTT.

CDR3 sequence (DNA): TGTGCCAGCAGGCGGGCGGGGGGAGACCAGCCCCAGCATTTT. Protein sequence: CASRRAGGDQPQHF. The J gene is TRBJ1-5, the V gene TRBV5-6, with TRBD1 as a possible D gene (5 bases). Deletions cut 5 bases from V and 7 bases from J, with 16 bases between. Germline CDR1 and CDR2: SGHDT and YYEEEE. This CDR3 comprises 14 residues.

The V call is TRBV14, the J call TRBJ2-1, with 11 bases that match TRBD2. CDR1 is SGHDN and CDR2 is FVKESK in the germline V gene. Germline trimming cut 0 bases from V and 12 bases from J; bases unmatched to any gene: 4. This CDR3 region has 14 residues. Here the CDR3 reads CASSQDGLAGGQFF. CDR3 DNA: TGTGCCAGCAGCCAAGATGGCCTAGCGGGGGGGCAGTTCTTC.

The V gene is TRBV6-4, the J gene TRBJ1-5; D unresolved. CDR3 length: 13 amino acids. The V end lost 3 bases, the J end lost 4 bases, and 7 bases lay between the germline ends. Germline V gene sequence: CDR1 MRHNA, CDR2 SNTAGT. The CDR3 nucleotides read TGTGCCAGCAGTGAACAGTTAAATCAGCCCCAGCATTTT. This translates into CASSEQLNQPQHF.

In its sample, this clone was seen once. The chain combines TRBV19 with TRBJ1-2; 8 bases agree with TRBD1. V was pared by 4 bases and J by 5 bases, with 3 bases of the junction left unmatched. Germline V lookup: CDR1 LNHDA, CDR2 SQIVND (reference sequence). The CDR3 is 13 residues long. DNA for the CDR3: TGTGCCAGTAGTAGACAGGGGCTTTATGGCTACACCTTC. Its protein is CASSRQGLYGYTF.

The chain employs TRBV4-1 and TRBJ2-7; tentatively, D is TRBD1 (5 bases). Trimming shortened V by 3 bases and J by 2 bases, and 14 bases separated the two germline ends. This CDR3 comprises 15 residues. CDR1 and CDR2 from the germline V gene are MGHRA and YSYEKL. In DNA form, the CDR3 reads TGCGCCAGCAGCCACAGCGTTTCAGGGACCTACGAGCAGTACTTC. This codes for CASSHSVSGTYEQYF.

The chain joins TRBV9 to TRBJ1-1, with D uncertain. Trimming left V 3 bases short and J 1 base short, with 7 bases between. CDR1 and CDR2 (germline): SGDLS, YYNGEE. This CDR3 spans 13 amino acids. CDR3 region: CASSASSNTEAFF. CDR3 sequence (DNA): TGTGCCAGCAGCGCCTCCTCGAACACTGAAGCTTTCTTT.

The CDR3 loop reads CATSEPGTSGGAATYNEQFF. The DNA for the CDR3 is TGTGCCACCAGTGAACCGGGGACTAGCGGGGGGGCCGCAACCTACAATGAGCAGTTCTTC. The chain couples TRBV24-1 to TRBJ2-1, with 16 bases identical to TRBD2. The CDR3 has 20 amino acids. Looked up from germline, CDR1 is KGHDR and CDR2 is SFDVKD. V was clipped by 4 bases and J by 2 bases; unmatched bases: 10.